The rows below give T cell receptor beta chains drawn from one sample of a study of immune evolution from preneoplasia to lung adenocarcinoma. Clones were read by immunoSEQ multiplex PCR, and TCRdb kept only the in-frame ones, dropping some. Found here are around 16,000 clones, approximately 86% of them singletons; the top ten hold 2.5% to 3%. The sequencing input was FFPE invasive lung adenocarcinoma tissue. The receptors stem from a person aged 70 to 80 with invasive lung adenocarcinoma. CDR3s include the opening cysteine and the closing phenylalanine or tryptophan. The D gene is left open where the match is weak. Size values are once, few and many counts, or a class for expanded clones, and some rows have none.

v_call: TRBV7-8
clone_size: .
j_call: TRBJ2-7
d_call: .
cdr3_aa: CASILHPSGSLSYEQYF
cdr3_nt: TGTGCCAGCATCCTGCATCCCTCCGGGAGTCTCTCCTACGAGCAGTACTTC

v_call: TRBV6-5
clone_size: .
j_call: TRBJ2-7
d_call: TRBD1
cdr3_aa: CASTQDGTGIYEQYF
cdr3_nt: TGTGCCAGCACCCAAGACGGGACAGGGATCTACGAGCAGTACTTC

v_call: TRBV30
clone_size: .
j_call: TRBJ1-4
d_call: .
cdr3_aa: CARIGGFRGHPYVNEKLFF
cdr3_nt: TGTGCCCGCATAGGAGGCTTCCGGGGCCACCCGTACGTTAATGAAAAACTGTTTTTT

v_call: TRBV18
clone_size: .
j_call: TRBJ2-7
d_call: .
cdr3_aa: CASSRGNEQYF
cdr3_nt: TGTGCCAGCTCACGAGGGAACGAGCAGTACTTC

v_call: TRBV6-6
clone_size: once
j_call: TRBJ1-2
d_call: .
cdr3_aa: CASTILGNYGYTF
cdr3_nt: TGTGCCAGTACGATACTAGGGAACTATGGCTACACCTTC

v_call: TRBV7-9
clone_size: .
j_call: TRBJ2-2
d_call: .
cdr3_aa: CASSLAGRAGELFF
cdr3_nt: TGTGCCAGCAGCTTAGCGGGACGAGCCGGGGAGCTGTTTTTT

v_call: TRBV28
clone_size: .
j_call: TRBJ2-2
d_call: .
cdr3_aa: CASRTYSGAWELFF
cdr3_nt: TGTGCCAGCAGGACCTACTCGGGGGCTTGGGAGCTGTTTTTT

v_call: TRBV11-1
clone_size: .
j_call: TRBJ2-1
d_call: TRBD1
cdr3_aa: CASSSPVDRATYNEQFF
cdr3_nt: TGTGCCAGCAGCTCCCCTGTTGACAGGGCGACCTACAATGAGCAGTTCTTC

v_call: TRBV27
clone_size: .
j_call: TRBJ2-2
d_call: .
cdr3_aa: CASSLWGAYTGELFF
cdr3_nt: TGTGCCAGCAGTTTATGGGGGGCTTACACCGGGGAGCTGTTTTTT

v_call: TRBV5-6
clone_size: .
j_call: TRBJ2-7
d_call: .
cdr3_aa: CASSPPGSWTYEQYF
cdr3_nt: TGTGCCAGCAGCCCGCCGGGGTCCTGGACCTACGAGCAGTACTTC

v_call: TRBV7-2
clone_size: .
j_call: TRBJ1-5
d_call: .
cdr3_aa: CASSRQSNQPQHF
cdr3_nt: TGTGCCAGCAGCCGACAGAGCAATCAGCCCCAGCATTTT

v_call: TRBV5-4
clone_size: .
j_call: TRBJ2-7
d_call: TRBD1
cdr3_aa: CASSPTLDRGYEQYF
cdr3_nt: TGTGCCAGCAGCCCGACATTAGACAGGGGGTACGAGCAGTACTTC

v_call: TRBV18
clone_size: .
j_call: TRBJ2-3
d_call: TRBD2
cdr3_aa: CASSPPNSGSTDTQYF
cdr3_nt: TGTGCCAGCTCACCACCGAATAGCGGGAGCACAGATACGCAGTATTTT

v_call: TRBV5-1
clone_size: .
j_call: TRBJ2-1
d_call: TRBD2
cdr3_aa: CASSSNSGDFYNEQFF
cdr3_nt: TGCGCCAGCAGCTCAAACAGCGGGGATTTCTACAATGAGCAGTTCTTC

v_call: TRBV29-1
clone_size: .
j_call: TRBJ2-7
d_call: .
cdr3_aa: CSVELRFHEQYF
cdr3_nt: TGCAGCGTTGAGTTGAGGTTCCACGAGCAGTACTTC

v_call: TRBV7-6
clone_size: .
j_call: TRBJ1-3
d_call: TRBD1
cdr3_aa: CASSFGTGSSGNTIYF
cdr3_nt: TGTGCCAGCAGCTTCGGGACAGGAAGCTCTGGAAACACCATATATTTT

v_call: TRBV6-6
clone_size: .
j_call: TRBJ1-5
d_call: .
cdr3_aa: CASSPRSHSSNQPQHF
cdr3_nt: TGTGCCAGCAGTCCCCGGTCGCACAGTAGCAATCAGCCCCAGCATTTT

v_call: TRBV2
clone_size: .
j_call: TRBJ2-1
d_call: TRBD1
cdr3_aa: CASSLGDRGLGEQFF
cdr3_nt: TGTGCCAGCAGTTTAGGGGACAGGGGGCTTGGTGAGCAGTTCTTC

v_call: TRBV27
clone_size: .
j_call: TRBJ1-2
d_call: TRBD1
cdr3_aa: CASRSTGSNGYTF
cdr3_nt: TGTGCCAGCAGGTCGACAGGGTCGAATGGCTACACCTTC

v_call: TRBV27
clone_size: .
j_call: TRBJ2-7
d_call: .
cdr3_aa: CASSSYLNPPYEQYF
cdr3_nt: TGTGCCAGCAGTTCGTACCTTAATCCTCCCTACGAGCAGTACTTC

v_call: TRBV10-3
clone_size: .
j_call: TRBJ1-2
d_call: TRBD1
cdr3_aa: CAISSDRGPYGYTF
cdr3_nt: TGTGCCATCAGTAGCGACAGGGGGCCTTACGGCTACACCTTC

v_call: TRBV7-9
clone_size: .
j_call: TRBJ2-3
d_call: TRBD2
cdr3_aa: CAILAATNTDTQYF
cdr3_nt: TGTGCCATACTAGCGGCAACTAACACAGATACGCAGTATTTT

v_call: TRBV7-8
clone_size: .
j_call: TRBJ1-1
d_call: .
cdr3_aa: CASSLTQGNTEAFF
cdr3_nt: TGTGCCAGCAGCTTAACCCAGGGGAACACTGAAGCTTTCTTT

v_call: TRBV11-3
clone_size: .
j_call: TRBJ2-3
d_call: .
cdr3_aa: CASSFGHDGTDTQYF
cdr3_nt: TGTGCCAGCAGCTTCGGCCACGATGGCACAGATACGCAGTATTTT

v_call: TRBV19
clone_size: .
j_call: TRBJ1-1
d_call: .
cdr3_aa: CASSEGFMNTEAFF
cdr3_nt: TGTGCCAGTAGTGAGGGCTTCATGAACACTGAAGCTTTCTTT

v_call: TRBV28
clone_size: .
j_call: TRBJ2-7
d_call: TRBD2
cdr3_aa: CASSLGLAGRLYEQYF
cdr3_nt: TGTGCCAGCAGTTTGGGACTAGCGGGAAGGTTATACGAGCAGTACTTC

v_call: TRBV28
clone_size: .
j_call: TRBJ2-7
d_call: .
cdr3_aa: CASSQITGKASYEQYF
cdr3_nt: TGTGCCAGCAGTCAGATCACAGGGAAGGCCTCCTACGAGCAGTACTTC

v_call: TRBV21-1
clone_size: .
j_call: TRBJ2-5
d_call: .
cdr3_aa: CASSTLWNQETQYF
cdr3_nt: TGTGCCAGCAGCACTCTCTGGAACCAAGAGACCCAGTACTTC

v_call: TRBV28
clone_size: .
j_call: TRBJ1-4
d_call: TRBD1
cdr3_aa: CASSSTGTGVLLNEKLFF
cdr3_nt: TGTGCCAGCAGTTCAACCGGGACAGGGGTCCTTTTAAATGAAAAACTGTTTTTT

v_call: TRBV7-9
clone_size: .
j_call: TRBJ1-4
d_call: TRBD1
cdr3_aa: CASSRTGGNEKLFF
cdr3_nt: TGTGCCAGCAGCCGGACAGGGGGGAATGAAAAACTGTTTTTT

v_call: TRBV28
clone_size: .
j_call: TRBJ2-5
d_call: .
cdr3_aa: CATGSSRETQYF
cdr3_nt: TGTGCCACCGGGAGCTCTCGAGAGACCCAGTACTTC

v_call: TRBV28
clone_size: .
j_call: TRBJ1-5
d_call: TRBD1
cdr3_aa: CASSLGEGAGQPQHF
cdr3_nt: TGTGCCAGCAGTTTGGGCGAGGGGGCCGGTCAGCCCCAGCATTTT

v_call: TRBV29-1
clone_size: .
j_call: TRBJ2-2
d_call: .
cdr3_aa: CSVAGRLTGELFF
cdr3_nt: TGCAGCGTTGCGGGCCGCCTCACCGGGGAGCTGTTTTTT

v_call: TRBV28
clone_size: .
j_call: TRBJ2-4
d_call: .
cdr3_aa: CASSAPGPRAKNIQYF
cdr3_nt: TGTGCCAGCAGCGCACCGGGACCTAGGGCCAAAAACATTCAGTACTTC

v_call: TRBV6-4
clone_size: .
j_call: TRBJ1-2
d_call: TRBD1
cdr3_aa: CASRTGGYGYTF
cdr3_nt: TGTGCCAGCAGGACAGGGGGCTATGGCTACACCTTC

v_call: TRBV6-5
clone_size: .
j_call: TRBJ1-1
d_call: .
cdr3_aa: CASMRRRNTEAFF
cdr3_nt: TGTGCCAGCATGAGACGGAGGAACACTGAAGCTTTCTTT

v_call: TRBV11-2
clone_size: .
j_call: TRBJ2-1
d_call: .
cdr3_aa: CASSYTSGWGKGNEQFF
cdr3_nt: TGTGCCAGCAGCTATACCTCCGGGTGGGGAAAGGGTAATGAGCAGTTCTTC

v_call: TRBV29-1
clone_size: .
j_call: TRBJ1-1
d_call: TRBD1
cdr3_aa: CSVGQGTTEAFF
cdr3_nt: TGCAGCGTTGGACAGGGTACCACTGAAGCTTTCTTT

v_call: TRBV7-8
clone_size: .
j_call: TRBJ2-7
d_call: .
cdr3_aa: CASSGPGEQYF
cdr3_nt: TGTGCCAGCAGCGGTCCGGGGGAGCAGTACTTC